This T cell receptor beta chain was captured by sequencing in a study of T cells in Graves' hyperthyroidism and ophthalmopathy. Amplified TCR beta CDR3 regions derived from RNA transcripts. The study used the HTBI primer set for a first-round RT-PCR of the TCR CDR3. Each CDR3 protein is one row after TCRdb ran MiXCR on the multiplex PCR reads. The sample consists of fewer than 600,000 distinct CDR3 sequences, approximately 14% of them appearing once. Per the germline V gene, CDR1 is SGHAT and CDR2 is FQNNGV. The CDR3 has 13 amino acids. With V trimmed by 5 bases and J by 7 bases, 5 bases remained unmatched.

The chain carries TRBV11-2 and TRBJ1-5; 7 nucleotides align to TRBD1. What was sequenced was blood. The TCR originated in a woman aged 40-49 years with Graves' hyperthyroidism. The CDR3 reads CASSADREQPQHF. As DNA, the CDR3 is TGTGCCAGCAGCGCCGACAGGGAGCAGCCCCAGCATTTT.